This TCR beta chain stems from a study of chemoradiotherapy in HPV16-positive cancers (dated by TCRdb to between 2021 and 2022). With respect to the entire study: Functional T-cell assays on cells from a couple of HPV16-positive patients defined candidate HPV-specific T-cell clones and common TCR motifs. The study asked whether T-cell immunity to the HPV oncoproteins E6 and E7 changes during chemoradiotherapy and whether this immunity affects survival. TCR repertoires from some 90 patients with HPV-related cancers were then used to track the candidate HPV-specific TCRs and motifs. Results the study describes overall, beyond this receptor: The survival association was reported for HPV16-positive patients, and the functional definition of HPV-specific T cells was derived from only two HPV16-positive patients. In HPV16-positive patients, expansion of HPV-responsive T cells during chemoradiotherapy was associated with improved recurrence-free survival. Expansion of candidate HPV-specific clones and E7-related TCR motifs was observed in the tumor microenvironment during treatment, whereas no such expansion was observed for non-HPV-specific T cells.

CDR3 length: 15 amino acids, cysteine to phenylalanine. Only the CDR3 DNA is retained, 45 bases long and in frame from the first base. V trim: 4 bases; J trim: 6 bases; unmatched bases: 6. CDR1 and CDR2, per the germline V gene, are SGDLS and YYNGEE. Library preparation used the immunoSEQ multiplex PCR assay. Sourced from immuneACCESS, this table was stored by TCRdb with only in-frame sequences that have V and J called. A share of the clones is absent; for the studies checked, an unresolved V gene accounts for under half, and the remainder has no known explanation. The sample table contains under 50,000 clones; only one count was recorded for around three quarters of them. The ten largest clones take up under 5.5% of the sample. Repertoires were sampled repeatedly over the course of chemoradiotherapy, so clonal expansion could be followed in the tumor microenvironment. As for this clone: Its antigen target is currently unknown. Nothing much larger sits one base from this clone, and base qualities are not available.

The sample consisted of blood, taken from a patient who underwent chemoradiotherapy. The clonotype was recovered from a human donor with HPV-associated anogenital cancer. The rearranged segments are TRBV9 and TRBJ2-1; TRBD2 aligns with 11 central bases. The DNA sequence is TGTGCCAGCAGCACCGGGACTAGCGGATTCAATGAGCAGTTCTTC. Translated, this is CASSTGTSGFNEQFF.